What follows are 18 T cell receptor beta chains derived from one specimen sequenced in a study of T cells in Graves' hyperthyroidism and ophthalmopathy. Amplification targeted TCR beta CDR3 regions from RNA transcripts. With the HTBI primer set, the TCR CDR3 went through a first round of RT-PCR. TCRdb itself ran the multiplex PCR reads through MiXCR, one entry per CDR3 protein. This sample has about 640,000 distinct CDR3 sequences, with under 25% found just once. The sequenced sample consisted of blood. Every receptor here comes from a man aged 30-40 years with Graves' ophthalmopathy.

A few counts support this clonotype. V is TRBV10-3 and J is TRBJ1-2; 9 bases line up with TRBD1. V gave up 0 bases and J gave up 3 bases; unmatched junction bases: 8. This CDR3 is 17 amino acids long. From germline, CDR1 is ENHRY and CDR2 SYGVKD. CDR3 DNA sequence: TGTGCCATCAGTGAGTCTGGGACAGGGTTAAAGGACTATGGCTACACCTTC. Translating it yields CAISESGTGLKDYGYTF.

This clonotype showed up many times. The V and J genes are TRBV30 and TRBJ1-1; D is perhaps TRBD1 (6 bases). Germline V gene lookup returns CDR1 GTSNPN and CDR2 SVGIG (reference sequence). V dropped 0 bases and J dropped 7 bases, with 9 bases sitting between them. CDR3 length equals 12 residues. The CDR3: CAWSVVQGEAFF. CDR3 sequence (DNA): TGTGCCTGGAGTGTGGTACAGGGTGAAGCTTTCTTT.

In nucleotides, the CDR3 is TGTGCCAGCAGCTCCCCCGGGACAAGCTCTTACAATGAGCAGTTCTTC. This encodes CASSSPGTSSYNEQFF. The rearrangement joins TRBV7-3 to TRBJ2-1; possibly TRBD1 for D (6 bases). This CDR3 comprises 16 residues. V dropped 4 bases and J dropped 4 bases, with 17 bases sitting between them. The germline gives CDR1 SGHTA, CDR2 FQGTGA.

The sample holds many counts of this clonotype. The chain employs TRBV11-2 and TRBJ2-3, with D unclear. This CDR3 spans 15 amino acids. Per germline, CDR1 SGHAT and CDR2 FQNNGV. V lost 5 bases and J lost 0, with 12 bases in between. CDR3 nucleotides: TGTGCCAGCAGCCCATGGTCGGCTAGCACAGATACGCAGTATTTT. This gives the protein CASSPWSASTDTQYF.

This clonotype was counted ten times or more. V is TRBV2 and J is TRBJ2-1; 7 positions match TRBD2. The V and J ends lost 3 bases and 9 bases, in that order; junction bases with no gene match: 5. The CDR3 runs to 13 residues. Per the germline V gene, CDR1 is SNHLY and CDR2 is FYNNEI. CDR3 in amino acids: CASSEWTSSEQFF. Written as DNA, the CDR3 is TGTGCCAGCAGTGAGTGGACTAGTAGTGAGCAGTTCTTC.

This clonotype appeared a few times. The chain couples TRBV20-1 to TRBJ1-2, with unresolved D. The germline CDR1 and CDR2 sequences are DFQATT and SNEGSKA (reference sequence). The CDR3 runs to 14 residues. Trimming removed 0 bases at V and 6 bases at J, with 14 bases between. The CDR3 nucleotides read TGCAGTGCTAGAGATAGGTCAGGAGGCGATGGCTACACCTTC. Translated: CSARDRSGGDGYTF.

The chain uses TRBV16 and TRBJ2-7; TRBD1 agrees at 7 bases. The CDR3 covers 14 residues. The V and J ends lost 4 bases and 2 bases, in that order; junction bases with no gene match: 5. The germline V gene has CDR1 KGHSY and CDR2 FQNENV. CDR3 protein: CASSLTGAPYEQYF. The CDR3 bases are TGTGCCAGCAGCCTCACAGGGGCACCCTACGAGCAGTACTTC.

A single count supports this clonotype. The gene calls are TRBV6-2 or TRBV6-3 and TRBJ2-7, with a weak D call TRBD2 (5 bases). The V gene's germline CDR1 is MNHEY and CDR2 SVGEGT. The CDR3 is 15 residues long. V lost 2 bases, J lost 7 bases, and 18 bases lay in between. The CDR3 spells CASSYGETFLREQYF. For the CDR3, the DNA is TGTGCCAGCAGTTACGGGGAGACTTTCCTTCGGGAGCAGTACTTC.

This clonotype turned up a few times. Here the CDR3 DNA reads TGTGCCAGCAGCCCCTCGACAGGGCCGGAGAACGAGCAGTACTTC. It encodes CASSPSTGPENEQYF. V and J are TRBV7-9 and TRBJ2-7; 7 positions agree with TRBD1. From germline, CDR1 is SEHNR and CDR2 FQNEAQ (reference sequence). J lost 5 bases, V lost 5 bases, and 12 bases had no gene match. CDR3 length: 15 residues.

This clonotype was found many times. This chain connects TRBV5-1 to TRBJ2-1; D is undetermined. Per the germline V gene, CDR1 is SGHRS and CDR2 is YFSETQ. The CDR3 has 15 amino acids. Trimming shortened V by 0 bases and J by 4 bases, and 11 bases separated the two germline ends. As DNA, the CDR3 is TGCGCCAGCAGCTTGGCGTCCGTGGTTTACAATGAGCAGTTCTTC. It specifies CASSLASVVYNEQFF.

The chain couples TRBV9 to TRBJ2-3; tentative D call: TRBD2 (5 bases). The CDR3 is 13 residues long. Trimming removed 0 bases from V and 5 bases from J, with 7 bases in between. Germline lookup yields CDR1 SGDLS and CDR2 YYNGEE. CDR3 coding DNA: TGTGCCAGCAGCGTAGGAGGGAGAGATACGCAGTATTTT. The encoded protein is CASSVGGRDTQYF.

This clonotype has ten or more counts. The chain combines TRBV20-1 with TRBJ1-5; tentative D call: TRBD1 (6 bases). CDR1 and CDR2 (germline): DFQATT, SNEGSKA (reference sequence). This CDR3 spans 15 amino acids. V shed 4 bases and J shed 2 bases, with 15 bases lying between them. The CDR3 spells CSANGGGGGNQPQHF. CDR3 sequence (DNA): TGCAGTGCTAATGGGGGAGGGGGTGGCAATCAGCCCCAGCATTTT.

In its sample, this clonotype was seen a few times. V and J are TRBV9 and TRBJ2-3; TRBD2 is a possible D gene (6 bases). This CDR3 contains 15 residues. The V and J ends lost 5 bases and 1 base respectively, with 14 bases between them. CDR1 is SGDLS and CDR2 is YYNGEE in the germline V gene. CDR3 loop: CASSNPEGRTDTQYF. The CDR3 region has the DNA TGTGCCAGCAGTAACCCGGAGGGTCGCACAGATACGCAGTATTTT. Looking up the rest from reference TRBV9 and TRBJ2-3 gives the full variable domain: DSGVTQTPKHLITATGQRVTLRCSPRSGDLSVYWYQQSLDQGLQFLIQYYNGEERAKGNILERFSAQQFPDLHSELNLSSLELGDSALYFCASSNPEGRTDTQYFGPGTRLTVL.

This clonotype was counted many times. V and J are TRBV2 and TRBJ2-7, with D perhaps matching TRBD1 (6 bases). The length of the CDR3 is 11 residues. Trimming stripped 7 bases from V and 9 bases from J, with 13 bases between. Germline lookup yields CDR1 SNHLY and CDR2 FYNNEI. DNA of the CDR3: TGTGCCAGCATCGAGGACAGAGGGCAGTACTTC. As protein: CASIEDRGQYF.

This clonotype was seen only a few times. The chain carries TRBV5-1 and TRBJ1-5, with D maybe TRBD1 (6 bases). CDR1 and CDR2 from the germline V gene are SGHRS and YFSETQ. V was cut by 3 bases and J by 4 bases, with 11 bases left in between. This CDR3 contains 14 residues. CDR3 DNA sequence: TGCGCCAGCAGCTCAGGGGTGCCTAATCAGCCCCAGCATTTT. Translated: CASSSGVPNQPQHF.

At least ten counts were recorded for this clonotype. The chain combines TRBV7-3 with TRBJ2-1; D perhaps matches TRBD2 (6 bases). Germline lookup yields CDR1 SGHTA and CDR2 FQGTGA. The V and J ends lost 10 bases and 7 bases respectively, with 20 bases between them. CDR3 length: 14 amino acids. The CDR3 is CATKGTGEGNEQFF. The CDR3 nucleotides are TGTGCCACCAAAGGCACGGGAGAAGGGAATGAGCAGTTCTTC.

Turning to this clonotype: Just one base apart from a much larger clone, this may be a read error. The chain combines TRBV6-5 with TRBJ1-1; D is possibly TRBD1 (5 bases). Trimming left V 3 bases short and J 5 bases short, with 13 bases between. The CDR3 has 14 amino acids. The germline V gene encodes CDR1 MNHEY and CDR2 SVGAGI. CDR3 region: CASSYRPRTTEAFF. The CDR3 nucleotides read TGTGCCAGCAGTTATCGACCTCGGACAACTGAAGCTTTCTTT.

The CDR3 nucleotides read TGTGCCAGCAGCGTGGGACTCCCCCCCAATGAGCAGTTCTTC. Protein product: CASSVGLPPNEQFF. This rearrangement joins TRBV7-3 to TRBJ2-1; possibly TRBD2 for D (6 bases). With 5 bases removed from V and 6 bases from J, the gap between germline ends came to 14 bases. The CDR3 runs 14 residues. The germline gives CDR1 SGHTA, CDR2 FQGTGA.